The following is a T cell receptor beta chain sequence with its context. This entry comes from a study of PD-L1 blockade in urothelial cancer. Time point here: pretreatment peripheral blood. Produced via immunoSEQ multiplex PCR; TCRdb's table is partial and in-frame only. Of roughly 54,000 clones listed, roughly 89% are singletons. Germline-derived CDR1 and CDR2 are LNHNV and YYDKDF (reference sequence). V lost 3 bases, J lost 2 bases, and 14 bases lay in between. This CDR3 has 16 amino acids. The gene calls are TRBV15 and TRBJ2-1; possibly TRBD2 for D (6 bases). Here the sequenced sample was PBMCs, taken around atezolizumab (anti-PD-L1) treatment. The receptor was derived from an older woman with urothelial cancer. The CDR3 loop is CATSRGDFSTYNEQFF. In DNA form, the CDR3 reads TGTGCCACCAGCAGGGGGGACTTCTCAACCTACAATGAGCAGTTCTTC.